These 15 T cell receptor beta chains originate from one sample sequenced in a study of cytomegalovirus exposure and HLA in healthy donors. PCR primers comprised 60 Vbeta and 13 Jbeta primers. Using immunoSEQ multiplex PCR, the repertoire was profiled, and TCRdb retains in-frame clones only, with some absent. Of some 170,000 clones listed, over 65% are singletons. Sequenced material: PBMCs. These receptor sequences come from a woman aged 55 to 70 in good health and CMV-seropositive.

The chain employs TRBV25-1 and TRBJ1-1, with D unclear. Between the trimmed V and J ends, which lost 3 bases and 7 bases, there was a span of 3 bases. The germline V gene has CDR1 MGHDK and CDR2 SYGVNS. The CDR3 runs 10 residues. CDR3 coding DNA: TGTGCCAGCAGTGATCTTGAAGCTTTCTTT. It is translated as CASSDLEAFF. Looking up the rest from reference TRBV25-1 and TRBJ1-1 gives the full variable domain: EADIYQTPRYLVIGTGKKITLECSQTMGHDKMYWYQQDPGMELHLIHYSYGVNSTEKGDLSSESTVSRIRTEHFPLTLESARPSHTSQYLCASSDLEAFFGQGTRLTVV.

The chain joins TRBV7-3 to TRBJ1-1, with a weak D call TRBD1 (6 bases). Germline V lookup: CDR1 SGHTA, CDR2 FQGTGA. The CDR3 sequence is 14 residues long. The V end was cut by 4 bases, the J end by 4 bases, with 13 bases between. The CDR3 DNA sequence: TGTGCCAGCAGCTCACAGGGTTCGGGCACTGAAGCTTTCTTT. Encoded protein: CASSSQGSGTEAFF. Combining the CDR3 with reference TRBV7-3 and TRBJ1-1 gives the whole variable domain GAGVSQTPSNKVTEKGKYVELRCDPISGHTALYWYRQSLGQGPEFLIYFQGTGAADDSGLPNDRFFAVRPEGSVSTLKIQRTERGDSAVYLCASSSQGSGTEAFFGQGTRLTVV.

This clone has a handful of counts. This chain uses TRBV19 with TRBJ2-1; tentative D call: TRBD2 (5 bases). Germline loops: CDR1 LNHDA, CDR2 SQIVND (reference sequence). The CDR3 totals 13 residues. V was shortened by 0 bases and J by 10 bases, with 10 bases between the two germline ends. CDR3 bases: TGTGCCAGTAGTATAGAACGACGGAGGGAGCAGTTCTTC. Translating it yields CASSIERRREQFF.

This clone was observed a handful of times. J is TRBJ1-3 and V is TRBV19; a weak D match, TRBD1 (6 bases). This CDR3 region has 15 residues. Trimming cost V 5 bases and J 0 bases, with 11 bases left between them. Germline lookup yields CDR1 LNHDA and CDR2 SQIVND (reference sequence). CDR3 amino acids: CASSLRGDSGNTIYF. Here the CDR3 DNA reads TGTGCCAGTAGTCTCAGGGGCGACTCTGGAAACACCATATATTTT.

The gene calls are TRBV29-1 and TRBJ2-3; 7 bases are a match to TRBD1. From germline, CDR1 is SQVTM and CDR2 ANQGSEA. V lost 3 bases and J lost 3; bases outside the gene matches: 6. This CDR3 is built from 14 residues. CDR3 DNA sequence: TGCAGCGTTGAGGGACAGAGACAGACAGATACGCAGTATTTT. Amino acid sequence: CSVEGQRQTDTQYF.

In DNA, the CDR3 is TGTGCCAGCAGCGCCGACAGGGCGAATAATTCACCCCTCCACTTT. It is translated as CASSADRANNSPLHF. The rearrangement links TRBV7-2 to TRBJ1-6, with 7 nucleotides matching TRBD1. V was pared by 5 bases and J by 5 bases, with 6 bases of the junction left unmatched. CDR3 size: 15 residues. The germline gives CDR1 SGHTA, CDR2 FQGNSA.

The DNA of the CDR3 is TGTGCCAGCAGTTCCCCGATCGGGGGAAGGGCTGAAGCTTTCTTT. It encodes CASSSPIGGRAEAFF. The chain has TRBV28 and TRBJ1-1, with D tentatively TRBD1 (5 bases). CDR3 length: 15 residues. V was shortened by 4 bases and J by 6 bases, with 18 bases between the two germline ends. CDR1 and CDR2 (germline): MDHEN, SYDVKM.

The chain carries TRBV5-4 and TRBJ1-6; perhaps TRBD1 as D (6 bases). Per the germline V gene, CDR1 is SGHNT and CDR2 is YYREEE (reference sequence). This CDR3 has 14 residues. The ends were cut back, 4 bases at V and 7 bases at J, with 12 bases in the middle. The CDR3 reads CASSKDRTNSPLHF. Here the CDR3 DNA reads TGTGCCAGCAGCAAGGACAGAACGAATTCACCCCTCCACTTT.

In this sample, this clone turned up a few times. V usage is TRBV11-3 and J usage is TRBJ2-2; 8 nucleotides match TRBD2. V lost 5 bases and J lost 8; bases outside the gene matches: 13. Germline CDR1 SGHNT, CDR2 YENEEA. This CDR3 region has 16 residues. CDR3 DNA sequence: TGTGCCAGCAGCCCCGGGATAGCGGGGCGGCCGGGGGAGCTGTTTTTT. It codes for CASSPGIAGRPGELFF.

This clone was seen just once. This chain links TRBV18 with TRBJ2-3; 10 bases map to TRBD2. Per germline, CDR1 KGHSH and CDR2 LQKENI. There are 15 residues in the CDR3. V lost 4 bases to trimming and J lost 2 bases; unmatched junction nucleotides: 3. CDR3 sequence (DNA): TGTGCCAGCTCACTAGCGGGGGGACCCACAGATACGCAGTATTTT. Protein: CASSLAGGPTDTQYF.

This chain joins TRBV28 and TRBJ1-2, with 9 bases fitting TRBD1. V dropped 6 bases and J dropped 8; count of bases not matched to a gene: 10. This CDR3 contains 14 residues. Germline V gene data show CDR1 as MDHEN and CDR2 as SYDVKM. The CDR3: CASRYPGQGGGYTF. The CDR3 nucleotides are TGTGCCAGCAGATATCCGGGACAGGGTGGAGGCTACACCTTC.

This clone occurred once. V gene TRBV9 combines with J gene TRBJ1-3; a possible D gene is TRBD1 (6 bases). Germline V gene sequence: CDR1 SGDLS, CDR2 YYNGEE. This CDR3 has 15 residues. Trimming took 4 bases from V and 0 from J, leaving 11 bases between them. DNA of the CDR3: TGTGCCAGCAGCACTCAGGACAGCTCTGGAAACACCATATATTTT. The encoded protein is CASSTQDSSGNTIYF.

Only one count was recorded for this clone. This chain links TRBV7-6 with TRBJ1-1; 7 positions match TRBD1. This CDR3 spans 15 amino acids. Germline trimming cut 5 bases from V and 3 bases from J; bases unmatched to any gene: 9. The germline V gene encodes CDR1 SGHVS and CDR2 FNYEAQ. CDR3 nucleotides: TGTGCCAGCAGCCCCAACCGGGACAGCCACACTGAAGCTTTCTTT. It encodes CASSPNRDSHTEAFF.

The chain has TRBV7-7 and TRBJ2-6; no clear D gene. The V gene lost 2 bases and the J gene lost 2 bases, with 4 bases spanning the gap. This CDR3 is 14 amino acids long. Germline assignment: CDR1 SSHAT and CDR2 FNYEAQ (reference sequence). This chain's CDR3 is CASSLSPGANVLTF. The CDR3 region has the DNA TGTGCCAGCAGCTTAAGCCCTGGGGCCAACGTCCTGACTTTC. The whole variable domain, filled in from reference TRBV7-7 and TRBJ2-6, reads GAGVSQSPRYKVTKRGQDVTLRCDPISSHATLYWYQQALGQGPEFLTYFNYEAQPDKSGLPSDRFSAERPEGSISTLTIQRTEQRDSAMYRCASSLSPGANVLTFGAGSRLTVL.

The rearrangement links TRBV6-6 to TRBJ2-2; 12 bases agree with TRBD1. The V and J ends lost 4 bases and 7 bases, in that order; junction bases with no gene match: 4. The CDR3 runs to 15 residues. Germline CDR1 MNHNY, CDR2 SVGAGI (reference sequence). The CDR3 DNA is TGTGCCAGCAGTTCGGGACAGGGGGCGCTCGGGGAGCTGTTTTTT. It codes for CASSSGQGALGELFF.